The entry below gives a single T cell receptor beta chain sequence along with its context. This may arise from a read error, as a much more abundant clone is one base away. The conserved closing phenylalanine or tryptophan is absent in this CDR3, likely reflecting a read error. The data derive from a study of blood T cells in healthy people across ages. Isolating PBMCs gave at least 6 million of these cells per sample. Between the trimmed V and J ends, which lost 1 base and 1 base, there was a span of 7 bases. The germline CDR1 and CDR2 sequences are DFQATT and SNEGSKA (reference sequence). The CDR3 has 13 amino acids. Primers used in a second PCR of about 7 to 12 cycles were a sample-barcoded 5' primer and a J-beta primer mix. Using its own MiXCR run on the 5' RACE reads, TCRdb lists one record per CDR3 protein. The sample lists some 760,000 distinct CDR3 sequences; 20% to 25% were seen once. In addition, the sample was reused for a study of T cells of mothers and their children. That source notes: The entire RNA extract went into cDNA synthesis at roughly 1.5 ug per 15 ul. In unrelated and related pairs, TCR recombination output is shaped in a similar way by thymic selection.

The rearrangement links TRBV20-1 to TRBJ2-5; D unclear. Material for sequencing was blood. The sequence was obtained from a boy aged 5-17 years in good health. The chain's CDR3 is CSARVESQETQYL. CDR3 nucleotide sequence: TGCAGTGCTAGAGTCGAGAGCCAAGAGACCCAGTACCTC.